This entry features one TCR beta chain sequence. There are 14 residues in the CDR3. With 2 bases removed from V and 0 bases from J, the gap between germline ends came to 7 bases. Germline V gene sequence: CDR1 SEHNR, CDR2 FQNEAQ (reference sequence). This record belongs to a study of T cell repertoires in aging, cancer and after chemotherapy. TRB rearrangements spanning V, D and J were amplified using mixed TRB-A/B primers. TCRdb reprocessed the multiplex PCR reads with MiXCR, giving one entry per CDR3 protein. Found here are roughly 9,800 distinct CDR3 sequences, 30% to 40% of them singletons; the top ten hold roughly 1.5%. The template was genomic DNA from peripheral blood, not RNA.

Input material: blood. This TCR was recovered from a human donor in good health. The V call is TRBV7-9, the J call TRBJ1-1; no definite D call. CDR3 amino acids: CASSLNSLNTEAFF. CDR3 sequence (DNA): TGTGCCAGCAGCTTAAACAGCTTGAACACTGAAGCTTTCTTT.